The 28 T cell receptor beta chains listed next were all sequenced from one sample in a study of blood T cells in healthy people across ages (dated by TCRdb to between 2014 and 2017). The library was generated by 5' RACE. Sequenced on an Illumina HiSeq 2500. A second PCR of roughly 7 to 12 cycles was run with a J-beta primer mix and a sample-barcoded 5' primer. TCRdb reprocessed the public reads (quality trimming at Q25 with fastp, clone calling with MiXCR) and kept in-frame beta chains. Merged by CDR3 protein, the rows form single entries marked with the most common genes and DNA. The sample yields approximately 960,000 distinct CDR3 sequences; about 29% were counted once. Roughly a tenth of the sample belongs to the ten largest clones. These same data were also listed under a study on T cells of mothers and their children.

The specimen was blood. The receptors shown here come from a woman between 40 and 50 years old in good health.

In regard to this clonotype: A much larger clone is a single base away; this may be a read error. J is TRBJ2-5 and V is TRBV5-4; the match to TRBD2 covers 9 bases. V lost 4 bases, J lost 5 bases, and 6 bases stayed unmatched. Germline CDR1 reads SGHNT; CDR2 reads YYREEE (reference sequence). The CDR3 is 14 amino acids. CDR3 bases: TGTGCCAGCAGCCGGGCTAGCGGGGATGAGACCCAGTACTTC. It specifies CASSRASGDETQYF.

This clonotype appeared many times. The J gene is TRBJ1-2, the V gene TRBV18; D perhaps matches TRBD1 (5 bases). With 0 bases removed from V and 6 bases from J, the gap between germline ends came to 17 bases. Per the germline V gene, CDR1 is KGHSH and CDR2 is LQKENI. There are 16 residues in the CDR3. CDR3 in DNA: TGTGCCAGCTCACCACCGTCATCAGGGTGGTGGGATGGCTACACCTTC. It translates to CASSPPSSGWWDGYTF.

This clonotype has only a few counts. Compared with germline, one end of the junction differs, possibly owing to a read error. This chain joins TRBV5-1 and TRBJ1-2; maybe TRBD1 (5 bases). CDR3 length: 17 residues. Looked up from germline, CDR1 is SGHRS and CDR2 is YFSETQ. The CDR3 protein is CTSSLGGTVSVNYGYTF. The CDR3 nucleotides are TGCACCAGCAGCTTGGGGGGGACCGTGTCTGTTAACTATGGCTACACCTTC.

Only a few counts were recorded for this clonotype. The CDR3: CATSRAGQGAGGYTF. DNA of the CDR3: TGTGCCACCAGCAGAGCTGGACAGGGGGCAGGTGGCTACACCTTC. The chain is built from TRBV15 and TRBJ1-2, with 11 bases identical to TRBD1. This CDR3 has 15 residues. Trimming at V came to 1 base and at J to 7 bases, leaving 5 bases not matched to a gene. The germline gives CDR1 LNHNV, CDR2 YYDKDF (reference sequence).

The chain employs TRBV19 and TRBJ2-2; 13 bases fit TRBD2. The V segment lost 6 bases and the J segment 4 bases; nucleotides outside the gene matches: 8. This CDR3 is built from 17 residues. The germline V gene encodes CDR1 LNHDA and CDR2 SQIVND (reference sequence). The CDR3 spells CASRVGLAGARTGELFF. The CDR3 DNA follows: TGTGCCAGTAGGGTAGGACTAGCGGGGGCCCGCACCGGGGAGCTGTTTTTT.

There are many counts of this clonotype. This chain joins TRBV2 and TRBJ2-7; 8 bases line up with TRBD2. V trimming: 5 bases; J trimming: 5 bases; junction bases outside the gene matches: 11. Germline V gene lookup returns CDR1 SNHLY and CDR2 FYNNEI. The CDR3 is 15 residues long. CDR3 bases: TGTGCCAGCAGTCCCTTGAGCGGGGGCGGCAACGAGCAGTACTTC. Protein sequence: CASSPLSGGGNEQYF.

The table lists this clonotype with many counts. This chain uses TRBV12-3 or TRBV12-4 with TRBJ2-7; a weak D match, TRBD1 (5 bases). V lost 3 bases to trimming and J lost 5 bases, with 14 bases between them. This CDR3 is 14 amino acids long. The CDR3 sequence is CASSLSGAIDEQYF. The DNA for the CDR3 is TGTGCCAGCAGTTTGAGTGGGGCCATCGACGAGCAGTACTTC.

A remark on this clonotype: A much larger clone differs by one base, so this may be a read error. The chain uses TRBV29-1 and TRBJ2-1; 7 nucleotides agree with TRBD1. With the DNA end fitting TRBJ2-7 better, the J assignment may be wrong. The CDR3 is made up of 15 amino acids. Per the germline V gene, CDR1 is SQVTM and CDR2 is ANQGSEA. The CDR3 reads CSVTTGELRDNEQYF. CDR3 in DNA: TGCAGCGTTACAACAGGGGAACTGCGTGACAATGAGCAGTACTTC.

This clonotype was seen more than once but under ten times. Germline and junction disagree at one end, which may indicate a read error. The V call is TRBV29-1, the J call TRBJ2-3; a possible D gene is TRBD2 (5 bases). The V gene's germline CDR1 is SQVTM and CDR2 ANQGSEA. This CDR3 spans 12 amino acids. CDR3 protein: CSARTVTDTRYF. Written as DNA, the CDR3 is TGCAGCGCGCGGACTGTCACAGATACGCGGTATTTT.

A word on this clonotype: This may arise from a read error, as a much more abundant clone is one base away. The limits of the CDR3 on the DNA are not certain, so only TCRdb's listed CDR3 is given. The rearrangement uses TRBV20-1 and TRBJ1-2; TRBD1, the table's D call, lacks a check against the DNA. The CDR3 extends over 14 residues, inclusive of both ends. Germline CDR1 is DFQATT and CDR2 is SNEGSKA (reference sequence). This chain's CDR3 is CSASNYQGNYGCTF.

Only a few counts were recorded for this clonotype. The chain has TRBV5-1 and TRBJ2-1; 8 bases match TRBD1. V shed 3 bases, J shed 2 bases, and the junction held 10 bases outside the gene matches. CDR1 and CDR2 from the germline V gene are SGHRS and YFSETQ. This CDR3 contains 17 residues. The CDR3 sequence is CASSSGQGGRTYNEQFF. CDR3 DNA: TGCGCCAGCAGCTCAGGACAGGGTGGCAGGACCTACAATGAGCAGTTCTTC.

In this sample, this clonotype turned up many times. V is TRBV30 and J is TRBJ2-6; D unclear. The CDR3 is 16 amino acids. Germline assignment: CDR1 GTSNPN and CDR2 SVGIG (reference sequence). Trimming stripped 0 bases from V and 0 bases from J, with 9 bases between. Here the CDR3 DNA reads TGTGCCTGGAGTGTAAGCCAGCTCTCTGGGGCCAACGTCCTGACTTTC. This sequence encodes CAWSVSQLSGANVLTF.

This chain joins TRBV7-8 and TRBJ1-2, with D hard to call. V shed 5 bases and J shed 6 bases, with 19 bases lying between them. The CDR3 consists of 15 residues. CDR1 and CDR2 (germline): SGHVS, FQNEAQ. CDR3 sequence reads: CASSPSAAQFDGYTF. CDR3 DNA: TGTGCCAGCAGCCCATCAGCGGCCCAGTTCGATGGCTACACCTTC.

This clonotype was detected only a few times. The chain recombines TRBV12-3 or TRBV12-4 with TRBJ1-5, with D possibly being TRBD1 (5 bases). V was pared by 7 bases and J by 3 bases, with 25 bases between. This CDR3 region has 18 residues. The CDR3 loop reads CASTSTRGGGVPNQPQHF. The CDR3 DNA is TGTGCCAGCACTTCAACTCGCGGGGGAGGAGTCCCCAATCAGCCCCAGCATTTT.

CDR3 sequence reads: CASRLPQGPYTSNEQFF. The CDR3 DNA reads as TGTGCCAGCAGACTTCCACAGGGGCCCTATACTTCCAATGAGCAGTTCTTC. This chain connects TRBV7-2 to TRBJ2-1; 7 positions match TRBD1. The germline gives CDR1 SGHTA, CDR2 FQGNSA. The trim removed 6 bases at V and 6 bases at J, leaving 17 bases unmatched. The CDR3 is 17 residues long. Drawing the rest from reference TRBV7-2 and TRBJ2-1, the complete variable domain is GAGVSQSPSNKVTEKGKDVELRCDPISGHTALYWYRQSLGQGLEFLIYFQGNSAPDKSGLPSDRFSAERTGGSVSTLTIQRTQQEDSAVYLCASRLPQGPYTSNEQFFGPGTRLTVL.

This clonotype was observed a handful of times. The chain carries TRBV11-2 and TRBJ2-5; 8 bases are a match to TRBD2. The germline V gene encodes CDR1 SGHAT and CDR2 FQNNGV. The CDR3 is made up of 15 amino acids. The junction had 8 bases not matched to a gene; V was cut back by 3 bases and J by 5 bases. CDR3 protein: CASSFLSGGGETQYF. The DNA of the CDR3 is TGTGCCAGCAGCTTCCTTTCCGGGGGGGGGGAGACCCAGTACTTC.

The chain is built from TRBV28 and TRBJ2-7; TRBD1 might be the D (6 bases). CDR3 length: 13 residues. Germline lookup yields CDR1 MDHEN and CDR2 SYDVKM. Trimming removed 7 bases at V and 6 bases at J, with 16 bases between. CDR3 sequence reads: CASIKQGPCEQYF. CDR3 bases: TGTGCCAGCATTAAACAGGGTCCCTGCGAGCAGTACTTC. Filled out from reference TRBV28 and TRBJ2-7, the complete variable domain reads DVKVTQSSRYLVKRTGEKVFLECVQDMDHENMFWYRQDPGLGLRLIYFSYDVKMKEKGDIPEGYSVSREKKERFSLILESASTNQTSMYLCASIKQGPCEQYFGPGTRLTVT.

This chain links TRBV7-3 with TRBJ2-2; 9 positions match TRBD2. The CDR3 consists of 18 residues. The germline V gene has CDR1 SGHTA and CDR2 FQGTGA. Trimming cost V 10 bases and J 1 base; bases outside gene matches: 16. The CDR3 sequence: CATPGSLAGLQNTGELFF. The CDR3 DNA sequence: TGTGCCACCCCTGGTTCGCTAGCGGGGCTCCAGAACACCGGGGAGCTGTTTTTT.

This chain uses TRBV5-1 with TRBJ2-1; D assignment may be TRBD1 or TRBD2 (5 bases each). Trimming left V 4 bases short and J 9 bases short, with 17 bases between. Germline CDR1 SGHRS, CDR2 YFSETQ. The length of the CDR3 is 14 residues. The DNA for the CDR3 is TGCGCCAGCAGCGGGGGACCGGGGCCGGGTGAGCAGTTCTTC. It yields the protein CASSGGPGPGEQFF.

The chain recombines TRBV28 with TRBJ2-5, with 8 bases aligning to TRBD1. The tail of the sequence fits TRBJ2-7 better, so the J call may be wrong. Germline V lookup: CDR1 MDHEN, CDR2 SYDVKM. This CDR3 region has 17 residues. CDR3 region: CASSLWTPSTGEGEQYF. CDR3 nucleotide sequence: TGTGCCAGCAGTTTATGGACCCCCTCGACAGGGGAAGGCGAGCAGTACTTC.

Comments on this clonotype: The germline gene is not matched at one end of the junction; a read error may be the cause. The chain combines TRBV20-1 with TRBJ1-5; TRBD1 agrees at 7 bases. The CDR3 has 15 amino acids. The germline V gene has CDR1 DFQATT and CDR2 SNEGSKA (reference sequence). The CDR3: CSVRAGTGENQPQHF. The CDR3 bases are TGCAGTGTTAGAGCCGGTACAGGGGAAAATCAGCCCCAGCATTTT.

This chain joins TRBV5-6 and TRBJ1-2; the match to TRBD1 covers 9 bases. Unmatched junction bases numbered 10, after V lost 3 bases and J lost 7 bases. The CDR3 has 15 amino acids. From germline, CDR1 is SGHDT and CDR2 YYEEEE. Here the CDR3 DNA reads TGTGCCAGCAGCTCCCCCCGGACAGGGGAAGGTGGCTACACCTTC. This translates into CASSSPRTGEGGYTF.

The chain combines TRBV7-2 with TRBJ1-2, with a tentative D call TRBD1 (5 bases). This CDR3 region has 12 residues. Germline V gives CDR1 SGHTA, CDR2 FQGNSA. V lost 6 bases, J lost 6 bases, and 11 bases lay in between. The CDR3 bases are TGTGCCAGCAGGAGGGACGAGAATGGCTACACCTTC. Its protein product is CASRRDENGYTF.

Concerning this clonotype itself: The junction differs from germline at one of its ends, possibly a read error. The chain uses TRBV18 and TRBJ2-7; 7 bases align to TRBD2. The CDR3 spans 13 residues. Germline values: CDR1 KGHSH, CDR2 LQKENI. CDR3 residues: CASSGGSSDEQYF. The CDR3 region has the DNA TGTGCCAGCTCCGGGGGGAGCTCCGACGAGCAGTACTTC.

As concerns this clonotype: A read error may be the cause here, since a much bigger clone is one base away. The chain carries TRBV7-2 and TRBJ2-7; no clear D. The V gene lost 5 bases and the J gene lost 7 bases, with 15 bases spanning the gap. The CDR3 is 13 amino acids. In germline, CDR1 is SGHTA, CDR2 FQGNSA. The CDR3 region is CASSPQRYYEQYF. The CDR3 DNA sequence: TGTGCCAGCAGCCCCCAACGCTACTATGAGCAGTACTTC.

V usage is TRBV28 and J usage is TRBJ1-5; D is uncertain. The V end was cut by 4 bases, the J end by 0 bases, with 16 bases between. This CDR3 spans 17 amino acids. The V gene's germline CDR1 is MDHEN and CDR2 SYDVKM. In DNA form, the CDR3 reads TGTGCCAGCAGTTCCCCCCATAGTGATAATAGCAATCAGCCCCAGCATTTT. This encodes CASSSPHSDNSNQPQHF.

The genes are TRBV9 and TRBJ2-6; D unresolved. Germline-derived CDR1 and CDR2 are SGDLS and YYNGEE. The V gene lost 0 bases and the J gene lost 2 bases, with 9 bases spanning the gap. The CDR3 is made up of 16 amino acids. The CDR3: CASSVGSAAGANVLTF. Written as DNA, the CDR3 is TGTGCCAGCAGCGTAGGCTCGGCAGCTGGGGCCAACGTCCTGACTTTC.

V gene TRBV5-1 combines with J gene TRBJ1-1; TRBD1 matches 9 bases. The junction had 8 bases not matched to a gene; V was cut back by 2 bases and J by 0 bases. CDR3 size: 17 residues. Germline CDR1 SGHRS, CDR2 YFSETQ. The chain's CDR3 is CASSFGHRDRVNTEAFF. The CDR3 DNA reads TGCGCCAGCAGCTTTGGACACCGGGACAGGGTGAACACTGAAGCTTTCTTT.